A single sample gave rise to the 4 T cell receptor beta chains below, sequenced in a study of immune evolution from preneoplasia to lung adenocarcinoma. TCRdb keeps only in-frame clones here, not all; method: immunoSEQ multiplex PCR. The sample has thousands of clones, about 72% seen once. The sample taken for sequencing was FFPE minimally invasive lung adenocarcinoma tissue. Receptors originate from a person in their 70s with lung adenocarcinoma.

Comments on this clone: The sample holds other DNA sequences that translate to the same CDR3. The CDR3 bases are TGCAGTGCTTCCCACACAGATACGCAGTATTTT. Protein sequence: CSASHTDTQYF. The chain recombines TRBV20-1 with TRBJ2-3; D gene unclear. The germline V and J ends were trimmed by 5 bases and 2 bases, with 5 bases remaining between them. Looked up from germline, CDR1 is DFQATT and CDR2 is SNEGSKA (reference sequence). The length of the CDR3 is 11 residues.

The chain employs TRBV5-6 and TRBJ1-2; D call uncertain. CDR3 length equals 15 residues. Germline V gives CDR1 SGHDT, CDR2 YYEEEE. V was clipped by 4 bases and J by 3 bases, with 16 bases between them. CDR3 sequence: CASSRSGRKDYGYTF. CDR3 in DNA: TGTGCCAGCAGCCGATCTGGACGGAAGGACTATGGCTACACCTTC.

This clone was counted between two and nine times. CDR3 DNA: TGTGCCAGCAGGGGGACAGGCCCGCTGGGCACCGGGGAGCTGTTTTTT. Protein: CASRGTGPLGTGELFF. The rearrangement uses TRBV2 and TRBJ2-2; TRBD1 aligns across 8 bases. The germline V gene encodes CDR1 SNHLY and CDR2 FYNNEI. The CDR3 extends over 16 amino acids. After removal of 6 bases from V and 4 bases from J, the junction contained 10 bases not matched to a gene.

The V call is TRBV7-6, the J call TRBJ1-2; 8 positions match TRBD1. After removal of 5 bases from V and 8 bases from J, the junction contained 13 bases not matched to a gene. CDR1 is SGHVS, CDR2 FNYEAQ, per germline. This CDR3 is 15 amino acids long. Here the CDR3 DNA reads TGTGCCAGCAGCGCAGAAGAAACAGGGGGATTGGGCTACACCTTC. This sequence encodes CASSAEETGGLGYTF.